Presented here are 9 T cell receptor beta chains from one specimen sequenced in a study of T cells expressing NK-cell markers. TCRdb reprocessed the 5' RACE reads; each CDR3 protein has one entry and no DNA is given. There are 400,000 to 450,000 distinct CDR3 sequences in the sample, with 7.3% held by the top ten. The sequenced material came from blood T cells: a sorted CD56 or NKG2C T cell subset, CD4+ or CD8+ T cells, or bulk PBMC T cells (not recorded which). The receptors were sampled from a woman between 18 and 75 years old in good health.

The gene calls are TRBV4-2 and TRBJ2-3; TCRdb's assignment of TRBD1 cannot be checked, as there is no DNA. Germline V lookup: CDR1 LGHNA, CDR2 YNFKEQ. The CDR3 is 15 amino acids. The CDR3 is CASSQSKGNADTQYF.

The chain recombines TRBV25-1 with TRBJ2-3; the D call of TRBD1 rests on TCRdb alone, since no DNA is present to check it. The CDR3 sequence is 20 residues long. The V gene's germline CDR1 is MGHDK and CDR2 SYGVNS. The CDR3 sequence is CASSEWRLGPGGQNPDTQYF.

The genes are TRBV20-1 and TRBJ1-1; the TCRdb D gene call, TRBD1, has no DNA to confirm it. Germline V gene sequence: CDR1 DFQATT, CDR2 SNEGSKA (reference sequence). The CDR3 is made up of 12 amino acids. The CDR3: CSAREGARDAFF.

CDR3 loop: CASSFTSGGAEQFF. V is TRBV12-3 or TRBV12-4 and J is TRBJ2-1; as DNA is missing, the TRBD2 call by TCRdb cannot be tested. CDR3 length: 14 residues.

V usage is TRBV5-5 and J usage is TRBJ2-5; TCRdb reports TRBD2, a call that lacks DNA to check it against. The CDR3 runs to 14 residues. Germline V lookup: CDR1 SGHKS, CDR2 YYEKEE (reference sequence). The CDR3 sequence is CASSQLGFGEAQYF.

The CDR3 reads CAISEPGRVYGYTF. The genes are TRBV10-3 and TRBJ1-2; TCRdb proposes TRBD1, but this gene call is untestable without DNA. Germline CDR1 reads ENHRY; CDR2 reads SYGVKD. The length of the CDR3 is 14 residues.

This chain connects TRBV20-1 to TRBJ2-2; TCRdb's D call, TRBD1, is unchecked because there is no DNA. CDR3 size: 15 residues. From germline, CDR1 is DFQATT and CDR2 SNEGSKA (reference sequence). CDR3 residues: CSARRRDKNTGELFF.

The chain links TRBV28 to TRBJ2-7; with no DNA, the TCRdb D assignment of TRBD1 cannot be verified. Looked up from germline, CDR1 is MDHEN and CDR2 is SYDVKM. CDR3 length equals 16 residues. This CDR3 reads CASSPSPAGGVGEQYF.

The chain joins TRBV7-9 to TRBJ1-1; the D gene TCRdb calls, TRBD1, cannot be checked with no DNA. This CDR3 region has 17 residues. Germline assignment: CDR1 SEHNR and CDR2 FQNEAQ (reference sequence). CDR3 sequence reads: CASSLVPLGQMNTEAFF.